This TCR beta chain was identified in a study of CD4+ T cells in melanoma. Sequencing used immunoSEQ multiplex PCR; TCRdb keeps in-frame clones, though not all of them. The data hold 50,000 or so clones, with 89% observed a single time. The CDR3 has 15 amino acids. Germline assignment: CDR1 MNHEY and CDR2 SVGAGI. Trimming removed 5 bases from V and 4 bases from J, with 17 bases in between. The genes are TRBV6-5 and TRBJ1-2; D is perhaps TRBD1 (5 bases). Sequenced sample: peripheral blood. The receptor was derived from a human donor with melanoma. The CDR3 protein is CASSPGLDTSYGYTF. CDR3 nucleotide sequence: TGTGCCAGCAGTCCCGGGCTGGACACAAGCTATGGCTACACCTTC.